Each of the 20 T cell receptor beta chains below was sequenced from the same sample in a study of sequential checkpoint blockade in melanoma. Clones were sequenced by immunoSEQ multiplex PCR, and TCRdb holds only the in-frame ones, with some missing. The table lists about 29,000 clones, more than 60% of them singletons. Described treatment: randomized to nivolumab then ipilimumab (arm A) or the reverse (arm B). The source material was CD8+ T cells sorted from blood (inferred from file names), sampled from a patient given nivolumab and ipilimumab in sequence. The receptors stem from a human donor with melanoma.

The V call is TRBV7-9, the J call TRBJ2-1; D not resolved. The CDR3 has 13 amino acids. The V end was cut by 5 bases, the J end by 7 bases, with 12 bases between. Germline V lookup: CDR1 SEHNR, CDR2 FQNEAQ (reference sequence). CDR3 coding DNA: TGTGCCAGCAGCCCGATCCGCCGGAATGAGCAGTTCTTC. It translates to CASSPIRRNEQFF. The whole variable domain, filled in from reference TRBV7-9 and TRBJ2-1, reads DTGVSQNPRHKITKRGQNVTFRCDPISEHNRLYWYRQTLGQGPEFLTYFQNEAQLEKSRLLSDRFSAERPKGSFSTLEIQRTEQGDSAMYLCASSPIRRNEQFFGPGTRLTVL.

The chain combines TRBV9 with TRBJ1-5; TRBD1 is a possible D gene (5 bases). Germline-derived CDR1 and CDR2 are SGDLS and YYNGEE. V lost 4 bases and J lost 2, with 13 bases in between. This CDR3 region has 15 residues. The CDR3: CASSLGGLGNQPQHF. The CDR3 DNA sequence: TGTGCCAGCAGCTTGGGGGGTTTGGGCAATCAGCCCCAGCATTTT.

Of note for this clone: A junction end diverges from the germline sequence, so it may reflect a read error. This rearrangement joins TRBV25-1 to TRBJ1-5; tentative D call: TRBD1 (5 bases). The CDR3 contains 15 residues. CDR1 and CDR2 from the germline V gene are MGHDK and SYGVNS. The CDR3 sequence: CASSEGQGGNRPQHF. In nucleotides, the CDR3 is TGTGCCAGCAGTGAAGGGCAGGGTGGAAATCGGCCCCAGCATTTT.

V is TRBV5-6 and J is TRBJ2-5; TRBD1 or TRBD2 may be the D gene (5 bases each). The DNA matches TRBJ2-7 better at its end, which makes the J call doubtful. Germline CDR1 SGHDT, CDR2 YYEEEE. This CDR3 is 14 amino acids long. CDR3 in DNA: TGTGCCAGCAGCTATACGACAGCGGACTACGAGCAGTACTTC. Protein: CASSYTTADYEQYF.

CDR3 residues: CASSPGLAGGTDTQYF. The CDR3 DNA reads TGCGCCAGCAGCCCCGGACTAGCGGGGGGCACAGATACGCAGTATTTT. This chain joins TRBV4-3 and TRBJ2-3; TRBD2 agrees at 13 bases. The CDR3 has 16 amino acids. Germline loops: CDR1 LGHNA, CDR2 YSLEER. V was clipped by 4 bases and J by 1 base; unmatched bases: 2.

CDR3 protein: CASSLGQSAEAFF. The CDR3 bases are TGCGCCAGCAGCCTCGGACAGTCCGCTGAAGCTTTCTTT. V is TRBV5-1 and J is TRBJ1-1; weak D call: TRBD1 (6 bases). Germline V gene data show CDR1 as SGHRS and CDR2 as YFSETQ. This CDR3 is 13 amino acids long. The V gene lost 4 bases and the J gene lost 6 bases, with 13 bases spanning the gap.

This clone was observed once. The chain has TRBV7-9 and TRBJ2-4; 7 nucleotides agree with TRBD1. This CDR3 is built from 11 residues. V shed 8 bases and J 10 bases; nucleotides not matched to a gene: 5. The germline V gene encodes CDR1 SEHNR and CDR2 FQNEAQ (reference sequence). Written as DNA, the CDR3 is TGTGCCAGCGGACAGGAACGGATTCAGTACTTC. Encoded protein: CASGQERIQYF.

This clone was recorded only once. This chain connects TRBV27 to TRBJ2-2, with 8 bases matching TRBD1. Per the germline V gene, CDR1 is MNHEY and CDR2 is SMNVEV (reference sequence). V gave up 4 bases and J gave up 2 bases; unmatched junction bases: 3. The CDR3 has 15 residues. The CDR3 nucleotides are TGTGCCAGCAGTTCGGACAGGGCCAACACCGGGGAGCTGTTTTTT. This translates into CASSSDRANTGELFF.

This chain links TRBV5-1 with TRBJ2-5; perhaps TRBD2 as D (5 bases). CDR1 is SGHRS and CDR2 is YFSETQ in the germline V gene. CDR3 length: 15 amino acids. The V end lost 4 bases, the J end lost 4 bases, and 17 bases lay between the germline ends. The CDR3 coding sequence is TGCGCCAGCAGCCAGCTTGGAGGCGCGGGAGAGACCCAGTACTTC. Protein product: CASSQLGGAGETQYF.

This chain joins TRBV27 and TRBJ1-2, with 8 bases lining up with TRBD1. V lost 6 bases, J lost 4 bases, and 7 bases stayed unmatched. Germline CDR1 MNHEY, CDR2 SMNVEV (reference sequence). This CDR3 is built from 14 residues. CDR3 loop: CASSPGGQTYGYTF. The CDR3 DNA sequence: TGTGCCAGCAGCCCAGGGGGCCAAACCTATGGCTACACCTTC.

The genes are TRBV13 and TRBJ2-7; 7 nucleotides match TRBD1. V lost 5 bases and J lost 5; bases outside the gene matches: 9. CDR3 length: 14 residues. Germline loops: CDR1 PRHDT, CDR2 FYEKMQ (reference sequence). In nucleotides, the CDR3 is TGTGCCAGCAGCACCCATAGGGGGCTAGACGAGCAGTACTTC. Translation: CASSTHRGLDEQYF.

V gene TRBV5-6 combines with J gene TRBJ1-3, with D tentatively TRBD1 (6 bases). V gave up 0 bases and J gave up 0 bases, with 19 bases separating them. Germline assignment: CDR1 SGHDT and CDR2 YYEEEE. The CDR3 runs to 19 residues. CDR3 bases: TGTGCCAGCAGCTTGGAACAGGGATATTACCCGAACTCTGGAAACACCATATATTTT. Amino acids: CASSLEQGYYPNSGNTIYF.

This clone was observed a few times. The chain is built from TRBV19 and TRBJ2-7; the D gene is possibly TRBD1 (5 bases). CDR1 and CDR2 from the germline V gene are LNHDA and SQIVND (reference sequence). Deletions cut 1 base from V and 3 bases from J, with 10 bases between. The CDR3 has 14 residues. The CDR3: CASSIAQGLYEQYF. Here the CDR3 DNA reads TGTGCCAGTAGTATAGCGCAGGGCCTCTACGAGCAGTACTTC.

V usage is TRBV10-3 and J usage is TRBJ2-7; 7 bases align to TRBD2. The CDR3 covers 13 residues. Germline CDR1 is ENHRY and CDR2 is SYGVKD. V gave up 9 bases and J gave up 7 bases; unmatched junction bases: 12. The CDR3 loop is CAISPRGGREQYF. Here the CDR3 DNA reads TGTGCCATTTCCCCGAGGGGAGGGAGAGAGCAGTACTTC.

The J gene is TRBJ1-5, the V gene TRBV5-8, with D possibly being TRBD1 (5 bases). With 4 bases removed from V and 1 base from J, the gap between germline ends came to 12 bases. From germline, CDR1 is SGHTS and CDR2 YDEGEE. CDR3 length equals 15 residues. The CDR3 protein is CASSGGTGSNQPQHF. CDR3 coding DNA: TGTGCCAGCAGCGGGGGGACGGGGAGCAATCAGCCCCAGCATTTT.

The chain links TRBV4-2 to TRBJ1-4; D is ambiguous. V lost 0 bases, J lost 4 bases, and 9 bases lay in between. The CDR3 loop spans 15 amino acids. Germline V gene data show CDR1 as LGHNA and CDR2 as YNFKEQ. The CDR3 loop reads CASSQEPEVNEKLFF. The DNA of the CDR3 is TGTGCCAGCAGCCAAGAACCAGAAGTTAATGAAAAACTGTTTTTT.

V and J are TRBV7-9 and TRBJ2-3; 7 bases agree with TRBD1. This CDR3 has 15 residues. Trimming at V came to 4 bases and at J to 4 bases, leaving 8 bases not matched to a gene. Germline values: CDR1 SEHNR, CDR2 FQNEAQ (reference sequence). For the CDR3, the DNA is TGTGCCAGCAGCTCGTGGGACAGAGTCGCAGATACGCAGTATTTT. It yields the protein CASSSWDRVADTQYF. Combining the CDR3 with reference TRBV7-9 and TRBJ2-3 gives the whole variable domain DTGVSQNPRHKITKRGQNVTFRCDPISEHNRLYWYRQTLGQGPEFLTYFQNEAQLEKSRLLSDRFSAERPKGSFSTLEIQRTEQGDSAMYLCASSSWDRVADTQYFGPGTRLTVL.

The gene calls are TRBV9 and TRBJ2-7, with TRBD2 matching over 12 bases. V lost 4 bases to trimming and J lost 0 bases; unmatched junction nucleotides: 5. The CDR3 extends over 16 amino acids. Germline V gene data show CDR1 as SGDLS and CDR2 as YYNGEE. CDR3 in DNA: TGTGCCAGCAGCCCCCTAGCGGGAGGGAGCTCCTACGAGCAGTACTTC. It specifies CASSPLAGGSSYEQYF.

The J gene is TRBJ2-7, the V gene TRBV27, with D possibly matching TRBD1 (7 bases). With 5 bases removed from V and 6 bases from J, the gap between germline ends came to 11 bases. The CDR3 loop spans 12 amino acids. Germline CDR1 MNHEY, CDR2 SMNVEV (reference sequence). The CDR3 spells CASSRQGGEQYF. The CDR3 coding sequence is TGTGCCAGCAGTAGACAGGGAGGCGAGCAGTACTTC.

DNA of the CDR3: TGTGCCAGCAGGACACTAAGGGGGATCGGGGAGCTGTTTTTT. It specifies CASRTLRGIGELFF. The chain joins TRBV11-2 to TRBJ2-2, with D perhaps TRBD1 (6 bases). The CDR3 sequence is 14 residues long. Germline V gene lookup returns CDR1 SGHAT and CDR2 FQNNGV. Trimming pared 6 bases from V and 7 bases from J, leaving 15 bases between.